These 21 T cell receptor beta chains originate from one sample sequenced in a study of T cell repertoires in cytomegalovirus infection. Antigen specificity for these receptors is unknown. TCRdb itself ran the reads through MiXCR, one entry per CDR3 protein. The sample lists more than 250,000 distinct CDR3 sequences; around 25% were seen once. The starting material was cultured PBMCs, obtained from culture after CMV antigen stimulation. The receptors here all came from a human donor in good health (CMV status not recorded). Some clones in this sample may be carry-over from other donors' samples.

This clonotype was observed at least ten times. J is TRBJ2-5 and V is TRBV7-2; D may be TRBD1 (7 bases). Germline V gene data show CDR1 as SGHTA and CDR2 as FQGNSA. Trimming pared 5 bases from V and 0 bases from J, leaving 31 bases between. This CDR3 is 21 amino acids long. In DNA, the CDR3 is TGTGCCAGCAGCAGGAGGGGGCACACAACAGGGAACCCCCTCCACCAAGAGACCCAGTACTTC. Residues: CASSRRGHTTGNPLHQETQYF.

This rearrangement joins TRBV15 to TRBJ2-5, with D possibly TRBD2 on 5 matching bases. Germline CDR1 and CDR2: LNHNV and YYDKDF (reference sequence). Trimming took off 5 bases at V and 3 bases at J, with 13 bases between the two ends. CDR3 size: 14 residues. The CDR3 nucleotides are TGTGCCACCAGCTACTCGACCGGGAAAGAGACCCAGTACTTC. As protein: CATSYSTGKETQYF. The full variable domain, its missing parts supplied by reference TRBV15 and TRBJ2-5, is DAMVIQNPRYQVTQFGKPVTLSCSQTLNHNVMYWYQQKSSQAPKLLFHYYDKDFNNEADTPDNFQSRRPNTSFCFLDIRSPGLGDTAMYLCATSYSTGKETQYFGPGTRLLVL.

This rearrangement joins TRBV19 to TRBJ1-2, with 8 nucleotides matching TRBD1. The CDR3 has 17 amino acids. Germline V gene sequence: CDR1 LNHDA, CDR2 SQIVND (reference sequence). V shed 0 bases, J shed 4 bases, and the junction held 10 bases outside the gene matches. CDR3 nucleotide sequence: TGTGCCAGTAGTATAGAAAGGAGTCCAGGGGGCCTCTATGGCTACACCTTC. It specifies CASSIERSPGGLYGYTF.

This clonotype was observed a handful of times. The V call is TRBV11-2, the J call TRBJ2-1; TRBD2 matches at 12 bases. This CDR3 has 16 residues. V trimming: 5 bases; J trimming: 7 bases; junction bases outside the gene matches: 9. Germline-derived CDR1 and CDR2 are SGHAT and FQNNGV. DNA for the CDR3: TGTGCCAGCAGCCGAACGACTAGCGGGAGTAAGAATGAGCAGTTCTTC. This codes for CASSRTTSGSKNEQFF. Full variable domain (remainder filled in from reference TRBV11-2 and TRBJ2-1): EAGVAQSPRYKIIEKRQSVAFWCNPISGHATLYWYQQILGQGPKLLIQFQNNGVVDDSQLPKDRFSAERLKGVDSTLKIQPAKLEDSAVYLCASSRTTSGSKNEQFFGPGTRLTVL.

This clonotype was seen repeatedly, ten times or more. V is TRBV7-2 and J is TRBJ1-6; TRBD1 matches at 8 bases. The CDR3 spans 17 residues. J was trimmed by 5 bases and V by 0 bases; bases with no gene match: 6. In germline, CDR1 is SGHTA, CDR2 FQGNSA. The CDR3 here is CASSLARTGPDNSPLHF. CDR3 DNA sequence: TGTGCCAGCAGCTTAGCCCGGACAGGGCCCGATAATTCACCCCTCCACTTT.

The chain uses TRBV27 and TRBJ2-1; 11 bases match TRBD1. With the DNA end fitting TRBJ2-7 better, the J assignment may be wrong. In germline, CDR1 is MNHEY, CDR2 SMNVEV (reference sequence). This CDR3 spans 14 amino acids. The CDR3 DNA is TGTGCCAGCAGTCGGACAGGGGGCTACAATGAGCAGTACTTC. As protein: CASSRTGGYNEQYF.

The chain recombines TRBV9 with TRBJ2-7, with 10 positions matching TRBD2. The germline V gene has CDR1 SGDLS and CDR2 YYNGEE. After removal of 2 bases from V and 8 bases from J, the junction contained 10 bases not matched to a gene. This CDR3 comprises 15 residues. CDR3 coding DNA: TGTGCCAGCAGCGTTAGCGGGAGGACCGAAATCAAGCAGTACTTC. It is translated as CASSVSGRTEIKQYF.

This clonotype was counted only a few times. The genes are TRBV28 and TRBJ2-2; D unresolved. The V gene's germline CDR1 is MDHEN and CDR2 SYDVKM. V lost 5 bases to trimming and J lost 4 bases, with 14 bases between them. The CDR3 length is 15 residues. CDR3 loop: CASSPPRSVTGELFF. The CDR3, as DNA: TGTGCCAGCAGTCCCCCCCGGTCGGTCACCGGGGAGCTGTTTTTT.

This clonotype was counted only a few times. The V and J genes are TRBV28 and TRBJ1-3; TRBD1 is a possible D gene (6 bases). Deletions cut 3 bases from V and 0 bases from J, with 15 bases between. This CDR3 has 17 residues. CDR1 and CDR2 (germline): MDHEN, SYDVKM. The chain's CDR3 is CASSLGLGGGSGNTIYF. Written as DNA, the CDR3 is TGTGCCAGCAGTTTGGGCCTAGGGGGGGGCTCTGGAAACACCATATATTTT.

This clonotype was seen more than once but under ten times. At one end the junction does not follow the germline gene, possibly because of a read error. The chain carries TRBV6-1 and TRBJ2-3; 7 nucleotides agree with TRBD2. The CDR3 sequence is 12 residues long. Germline lookup yields CDR1 MNHNS and CDR2 SASEGT. For the CDR3, the DNA is TGTGCCAGCAGTCCCTGGGGGGGGATAAACCTTTTT. Translating gives CASSPWGGINLF.

The chain employs TRBV5-4 and TRBJ1-2; 10 positions match TRBD1. Losses at the gene ends were 3 bases for V and 2 bases for J; bases not matched to a gene: 13. This CDR3 spans 18 amino acids. Germline loops: CDR1 SGHNT, CDR2 YYREEE (reference sequence). The CDR3 here is CASSYGDRGFFENYGYTF. CDR3 DNA: TGTGCCAGCAGCTATGGGGACAGGGGATTTTTCGAGAACTATGGCTACACCTTC. The full variable domain, rest sourced from reference TRBV5-4 and TRBJ1-2, is ETGVTQSPTHLIKTRGQQVTLRCSSQSGHNTVSWYQQALGQGPQFIFQYYREEENGRGNFPPRFSGLQFPNYSSELNVNALELDDSALYLCASSYGDRGFFENYGYTFGSGTRLTVV.

This clonotype was found a few times. The CDR3 region has the DNA TGTGCCATCAGTGGACCCTTCGGCGGGAGCTCCTACGAGCAGTACTTC. Amino acid sequence: CAISGPFGGSSYEQYF. The V gene is TRBV10-3, the J gene TRBJ2-7; 7 nucleotides line up with TRBD2. J gave up 0 bases and V 4 bases, and 9 bases lay outside the gene matches. Germline loops: CDR1 ENHRY, CDR2 SYGVKD. The CDR3 length is 16 residues.

This clonotype was picked up many times. This chain joins TRBV7-2 and TRBJ1-2; the match to TRBD1 covers 9 bases. Unmatched junction bases numbered 8, after V lost 1 base and J lost 2 bases. Per the germline V gene, CDR1 is SGHTA and CDR2 is FQGNSA. The CDR3 length is 17 residues. In DNA form, the CDR3 reads TGTGCCAGCAGCTTAGTAGGGACAGGGAGGATAAACTATGGCTACACCTTC. Its protein is CASSLVGTGRINYGYTF.

The chain uses TRBV28 and TRBJ2-5, with a possible D match to TRBD1 (6 bases). The CDR3 loop spans 16 amino acids. CDR1 is MDHEN, CDR2 SYDVKM, per germline. The V and J ends lost 4 bases and 4 bases respectively, with 19 bases between them. The CDR3 DNA reads TGTGCCAGCAGTTCGCTGAACACAGGGTTTGTAGAGACCCAGTACTTC. This translates into CASSSLNTGFVETQYF.

The table lists this clonotype with a count of one. The chain has TRBV20-1 and TRBJ2-3; maybe TRBD1 (7 bases). This CDR3 has 14 residues. Looked up from germline, CDR1 is DFQATT and CDR2 is SNEGSKA (reference sequence). CDR3 bases: TGCAGCGCCCGAGGGGGCGGGACCCCAGATACGCAGTATTTT. Its protein is CSARGGGTPDTQYF.

The gene calls are TRBV11-2 and TRBJ2-1; the D gene is possibly TRBD2 (5 bases). Trimming stripped 6 bases from V and 4 bases from J, with 16 bases between. Per the germline V gene, CDR1 is SGHAT and CDR2 is FQNNGV. The CDR3 covers 15 residues. The CDR3 here is CASRADGKIYNEQFF. CDR3 nucleotides: TGTGCCAGCAGGGCAGACGGGAAGATATACAATGAGCAGTTCTTC.

This clonotype was seen a few times. The CDR3: CASSHPGRVVTDTQYF. CDR3 coding DNA: TGTGCCAGCAGCCACCCCGGCAGGGTCGTAACAGATACGCAGTATTTT. The V call is TRBV7-2, the J call TRBJ2-3; maybe TRBD1 (5 bases). CDR3 length equals 16 residues. Germline-derived CDR1 and CDR2 are SGHTA and FQGNSA. V dropped 5 bases and J dropped 3 bases, with 18 bases sitting between them. Drawing the rest from reference TRBV7-2 and TRBJ2-3, the complete variable domain is GAGVSQSPSNKVTEKGKDVELRCDPISGHTALYWYRQSLGQGLEFLIYFQGNSAPDKSGLPSDRFSAERTGGSVSTLTIQRTQQEDSAVYLCASSHPGRVVTDTQYFGPGTRLTVL.

The chain joins TRBV7-8 to TRBJ2-7; 7 bases are a match to TRBD2. CDR1 SGHVS and CDR2 FQNEAQ come from the germline V gene. The V gene end was trimmed by 5 bases and the J gene end by 1 base; junction bases not matched to a gene: 14. The CDR3 consists of 17 residues. CDR3 residues: CASSPGHAGGSSYEQYF. For the CDR3, the DNA is TGTGCCAGCAGCCCAGGACACGCCGGGGGGTCGTCCTACGAGCAGTACTTC. Combining the CDR3 with reference TRBV7-8 and TRBJ2-7 gives the whole variable domain GAGVSQSPRYKVAKRGQDVALRCDPISGHVSLFWYQQALGQGPEFLTYFQNEAQLDKSGLPSDRFFAERPEGSVSTLKIQRTQQEDSAVYLCASSPGHAGGSSYEQYFGPGTRLTVT.

This clonotype was counted a few times. The chain employs TRBV20-1 and TRBJ2-3; either TRBD1 or TRBD2 may fit D (6 bases each). The germline V and J ends were trimmed by 5 bases and 3 bases, with 18 bases remaining between them. The CDR3 length is 15 residues. Germline CDR1 is DFQATT and CDR2 is SNEGSKA (reference sequence). CDR3: CSAVGSGARTDTQYF. DNA for the CDR3: TGCAGTGCTGTAGGGTCGGGGGCGAGGACAGATACGCAGTATTTT.

This clonotype was counted ten times or more. V gene TRBV15 combines with J gene TRBJ2-3, with D maybe TRBD2 (5 bases). Trimming stripped 3 bases from V and 2 bases from J, with 15 bases between. This CDR3 has 16 residues. Germline V gene sequence: CDR1 LNHNV, CDR2 YYDKDF (reference sequence). The CDR3 nucleotides are TGTGCCACCAGCAGCGTCGACACGGGATTCACAGATACGCAGTATTTT. This codes for CATSSVDTGFTDTQYF.

The J gene is TRBJ2-1, the V gene TRBV6-5; 11 bases align to TRBD2. Losses at the gene ends were 5 bases for V and 2 bases for J; bases not matched to a gene: 2. CDR1 and CDR2 (germline): MNHEY, SVGAGI. This CDR3 has 15 residues. This CDR3 reads CASSRLAGTYNEQFF. In DNA form, the CDR3 reads TGTGCCAGCAGTAGACTAGCGGGAACCTACAATGAGCAGTTCTTC.